Below, 16 T cell receptor beta chains from the same sample are listed, as sequenced in a study of identical twins. TCRdb reprocessed the 5' RACE reads with MiXCR, giving one entry per CDR3 protein. The table records just under 650,000 distinct CDR3 sequences, under 8.5% of them present only once. These sequences were also reported in another study, on yellow fever vaccine responses in identical twins.

The sequencing input was PBMCs. Receptor source: a woman aged 18-29 years in good health.

This clonotype was recorded many times. The J gene is TRBJ2-1, the V gene TRBV10-3; the match to TRBD2 covers 10 bases. The germline V gene has CDR1 ENHRY and CDR2 SYGVKD. This CDR3 has 15 amino acids. V lost 6 bases and J lost 0; bases outside the gene matches: 2. The chain's CDR3 is CAIREREGSYNEQFF. CDR3 coding DNA: TGTGCCATCAGAGAGCGGGAGGGCTCCTACAATGAGCAGTTCTTC.

The chain employs TRBV29-1 and TRBJ2-5; D is unclear. The CDR3 has 13 amino acids. V was trimmed by 7 bases and J by 0 bases, leaving 12 bases between them. Germline CDR1 is SQVTM and CDR2 is ANQGSEA. The CDR3 sequence: CSAPNTYQETQYF. DNA for the CDR3: TGCAGCGCCCCCAACACGTACCAAGAGACCCAGTACTTC.

This clonotype was found many times. The gene calls are TRBV14 and TRBJ2-2, with D maybe TRBD2 (6 bases). Germline CDR1 reads SGHDN; CDR2 reads FVKESK. This CDR3 has 13 residues. V was pared by 4 bases and J by 8 bases, with 11 bases between. CDR3: CASSPREVGELFF. CDR3 bases: TGTGCCAGCAGCCCGCGGGAAGTTGGGGAGCTGTTTTTT.

This clonotype was picked up many times. This chain links TRBV12-3 or TRBV12-4 with TRBJ1-2; tentative D call: TRBD1 (6 bases). The V end was cut by 5 bases, the J end by 1 base, with 14 bases between. The CDR3 loop spans 15 amino acids. The CDR3 sequence: CASSLSDRLNYGYTF. The CDR3 DNA follows: TGTGCCAGCAGTCTCTCGGACAGACTTAACTATGGCTACACCTTC.

This chain uses TRBV20-1 with TRBJ2-5; no reliable D call. The CDR3 spans 13 residues. The V gene's germline CDR1 is DFQATT and CDR2 SNEGSKA (reference sequence). Trimming shortened V by 3 bases and J by 0 bases, and 8 bases separated the two germline ends. CDR3 amino acids: CSARSLYQETQYF. The CDR3 coding sequence is TGCAGTGCTAGGTCCCTCTACCAAGAGACCCAGTACTTC.

There are a few counts of this clonotype. The chain employs TRBV12-3 or TRBV12-4 and TRBJ1-1; tentative D call: TRBD1 (5 bases). V was shortened by 3 bases and J by 10 bases, with 12 bases between the two germline ends. The CDR3 consists of 12 residues. CDR3 region: CASSFSRGLAFF. CDR3 DNA: TGTGCCAGCAGTTTCTCAAGGGGCCTAGCTTTCTTT.

This clonotype was seen at least ten times. V usage is TRBV18 and J usage is TRBJ1-3, with TRBD1 as a possible D gene (6 bases). Germline CDR1 KGHSH, CDR2 LQKENI. With 5 bases removed from V and 4 bases from J, the gap between germline ends came to 18 bases. The CDR3 loop spans 16 amino acids. This CDR3 is CASSIQGSGAGNTIYF. CDR3 in DNA: TGTGCCAGCTCAATACAGGGTAGTGGAGCCGGAAACACCATATATTTT.

There are many counts of this clonotype. The chain employs TRBV6-4 and TRBJ2-2, with 8 bases identical to TRBD2. Germline values: CDR1 MRHNA, CDR2 SNTAGT. This CDR3 is built from 14 residues. J lost 4 bases, V lost 2 bases, and 0 bases had no gene match. The CDR3 reads CASSDGTSTGELFF. Here the CDR3 DNA reads TGTGCCAGCAGTGACGGGACTAGCACCGGGGAGCTGTTTTTT.

This chain links TRBV20-1 with TRBJ2-2; 10 bases align to TRBD2. Looked up from germline, CDR1 is DFQATT and CDR2 is SNEGSKA (reference sequence). The V segment lost 5 bases and the J segment 7 bases; nucleotides outside the gene matches: 7. This CDR3 spans 14 amino acids. CDR3 sequence (DNA): TGCAGTGCTTTCAGCGGGGGGGCCGGCGGGGAGCTGTTTTTT. It translates to CSAFSGGAGGELFF.

V and J are TRBV20-1 and TRBJ2-4; perhaps TRBD2 as D (6 bases). The CDR3 length is 16 residues. V lost 5 bases and J 1 base, leaving 18 bases between the germline ends. Germline V CDR1 and CDR2: DFQATT, SNEGSKA (reference sequence). CDR3 in amino acids: CSAPNSRGGAKNIQYF. The CDR3 DNA is TGCAGTGCTCCTAATTCCCGTGGGGGGGCCAAAAACATTCAGTACTTC.

This clonotype was counted between two and nine times. The CDR3 is CASSLDLTGGIEAFF. CDR3 sequence (DNA): TGTGCCAGCAGCTTAGATCTTACAGGGGGCATTGAAGCTTTCTTT. This rearrangement joins TRBV11-2 to TRBJ1-1, with 9 bases lining up with TRBD1. The CDR3 spans 15 residues. From germline, CDR1 is SGHAT and CDR2 FQNNGV. The trim removed 0 bases at V and 7 bases at J, leaving 6 bases unmatched.

This clonotype came up a few times. J is TRBJ1-5 and V is TRBV28; unclear D gene. The germline gives CDR1 MDHEN, CDR2 SYDVKM. The CDR3 contains 17 residues. The V end was cut by 3 bases, the J end by 5 bases, with 20 bases between. The CDR3 here is CASSFSLNLPLYQPQHF. The CDR3 region has the DNA TGTGCCAGCAGTTTTAGTCTAAACTTACCTCTCTATCAGCCCCAGCATTTT.

This clonotype has at least ten counts. The chain employs TRBV5-1 and TRBJ1-1; the D is unclear. CDR1 and CDR2 from the germline V gene are SGHRS and YFSETQ. V was cut by 1 base and J by 0 bases, with 16 bases left in between. The CDR3 is 17 amino acids. The CDR3 protein is CASSLLGNGVMNTEAFF. DNA for the CDR3: TGCGCCAGCAGCTTGTTAGGCAACGGGGTAATGAACACTGAAGCTTTCTTT. The full variable domain, rest sourced from reference TRBV5-1 and TRBJ1-1, is KAGVTQTPRYLIKTRGQQVTLSCSPISGHRSVSWYQQTPGQGLQFLFEYFSETQRNKGNFPGRFSGRQFSNSRSEMNVSTLELGDSALYLCASSLLGNGVMNTEAFFGQGTRLTVV.

This clonotype was seen many times. The chain combines TRBV28 with TRBJ2-3; maybe TRBD1 (6 bases). This CDR3 has 16 amino acids. Trimming took off 6 bases at V and 4 bases at J, with 20 bases between the two ends. Germline V CDR1 and CDR2: MDHEN, SYDVKM. CDR3 protein: CASSLPSEGDADTQYF. DNA for the CDR3: TGTGCCAGCAGCTTACCCTCAGAGGGGGACGCAGATACGCAGTATTTT. Filled out from reference TRBV28 and TRBJ2-3, the complete variable domain reads DVKVTQSSRYLVKRTGEKVFLECVQDMDHENMFWYRQDPGLGLRLIYFSYDVKMKEKGDIPEGYSVSREKKERFSLILESASTNQTSMYLCASSLPSEGDADTQYFGPGTRLTVL.

The chain links TRBV15 to TRBJ2-7; 7 nucleotides line up with TRBD2. The CDR3 extends over 15 amino acids. V lost 0 bases, J lost 2 bases, and 4 bases stayed unmatched. The germline CDR1 and CDR2 sequences are LNHNV and YYDKDF (reference sequence). In nucleotides, the CDR3 is TGTGCCACCAGCAGAGAAGCTAGCGGCACCTACGAGCAGTACTTC. Its translation is CATSREASGTYEQYF. The variable domain in full, with the rest retrieved from reference TRBV15 and TRBJ2-7, is DAMVIQNPRYQVTQFGKPVTLSCSQTLNHNVMYWYQQKSSQAPKLLFHYYDKDFNNEADTPDNFQSRRPNTSFCFLDIRSPGLGDTAMYLCATSREASGTYEQYFGPGTRLTVT.

This clonotype has at least ten counts. The chain recombines TRBV7-9 with TRBJ2-2; D not resolved. This CDR3 has 14 amino acids. Germline-derived CDR1 and CDR2 are SEHNR and FQNEAQ (reference sequence). Deletions cut 1 base from V and 1 base from J, with 4 bases between. This CDR3 is CASSLVGNTGELFF. As DNA, the CDR3 is TGTGCCAGCAGCTTAGTAGGGAACACCGGGGAGCTGTTTTTT.